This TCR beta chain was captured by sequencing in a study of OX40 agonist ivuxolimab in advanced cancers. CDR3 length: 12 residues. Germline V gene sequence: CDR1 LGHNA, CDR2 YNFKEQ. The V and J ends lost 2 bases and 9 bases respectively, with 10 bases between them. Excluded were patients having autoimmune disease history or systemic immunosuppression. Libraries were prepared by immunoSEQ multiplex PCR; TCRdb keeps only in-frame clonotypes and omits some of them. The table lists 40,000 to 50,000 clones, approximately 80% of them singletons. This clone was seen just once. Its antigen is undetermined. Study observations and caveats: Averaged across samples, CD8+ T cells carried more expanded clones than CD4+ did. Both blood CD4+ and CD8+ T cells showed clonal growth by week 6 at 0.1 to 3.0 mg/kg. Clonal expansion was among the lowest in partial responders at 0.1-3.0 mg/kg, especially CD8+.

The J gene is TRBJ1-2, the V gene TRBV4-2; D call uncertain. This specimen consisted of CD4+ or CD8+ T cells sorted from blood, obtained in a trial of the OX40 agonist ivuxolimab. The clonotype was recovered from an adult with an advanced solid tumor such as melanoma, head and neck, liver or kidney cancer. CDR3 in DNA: TGTGCCAGCAGCCAATGGGGAATGAGCTACACCTTC. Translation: CASSQWGMSYTF.